These 12 T cell receptor beta chains were all obtained from the same sample, sequenced in a study of T cells after yellow fever vaccination (dated by TCRdb to between 2018 and 2020). Receptor amplification or capture employed 5' RACE. Sequenced using an Illumina NovaSeq 6000. TCRdb applied fastp at Q25 and MiXCR to the public reads, then kept only in-frame beta chains. One record per CDR3 amino acid sequence lists the most common genes and DNA. This sample gives a few hundred thousand distinct CDR3 sequences in total; 2.5% to 3.5% of them show up just once. Roughly 3% of the sample belongs to the ten largest clones. In the paper's terms, the treatment or condition label means: live attenuated yellow fever vaccine strain. Specimen: CD4+ T cells sorted from PBMCs, collected 10 days after the yellow fever booster vaccination. The receptors stem from a man between 18 and 29 years old who received the YFV17D yellow fever vaccine.

This chain joins TRBV7-8 and TRBJ1-2, with TRBD1 as a possible D gene (6 bases). Looked up from germline, CDR1 is SGHVS and CDR2 is FQNEAQ. V was clipped by 5 bases and J by 3 bases, with 19 bases between them. The CDR3 runs 16 residues. The CDR3 here is CASSGGGRTRYYGYTF. The CDR3 coding sequence is TGTGCCAGCAGCGGGGGGGGGCGGACCCGATACTATGGCTACACCTTC.

The V call is TRBV28, the J call TRBJ2-1, with D unclear. This CDR3 comprises 11 residues. Per the germline V gene, CDR1 is MDHEN and CDR2 is SYDVKM. Deletions cut 7 bases from V and 8 bases from J, with 9 bases between. The CDR3: CASTPGDEQFF. The CDR3 DNA reads as TGTGCCAGCACCCCAGGAGATGAGCAGTTCTTC.

This clonotype was counted only a few times. The chain couples TRBV28 to TRBJ1-2, with 8 bases aligning to TRBD1. V shed 6 bases and J 4 bases; nucleotides not matched to a gene: 7. Germline values: CDR1 MDHEN, CDR2 SYDVKM. The CDR3 is 14 amino acids. In DNA form, the CDR3 reads TGTGCCAGCAGGACCGAGACAGGGGTCTATGGCTACACCTTC. This codes for CASRTETGVYGYTF.

This clonotype was observed at least ten times. The rearrangement joins TRBV7-3 to TRBJ2-1, with 9 bases that match TRBD2. The CDR3 is made up of 15 amino acids. Germline V gene sequence: CDR1 SGHTA, CDR2 FQGTGA. With 5 bases clipped from V and 3 bases from J, the junction kept 5 bases outside the gene matches. The CDR3 DNA reads as TGTGCCAGCAGCCCGACTAGCGGTGACTACAATGAGCAGTTCTTC. Encoded protein: CASSPTSGDYNEQFF.

This clonotype has just a few counts. The V call is TRBV11-3, the J call TRBJ2-1, with D possibly being TRBD1 (6 bases). The V end was cut by 2 bases, the J end by 1 base, with 6 bases between. The CDR3 covers 14 residues. CDR1 SGHNT and CDR2 YENEEA come from the germline V gene. CDR3 sequence (DNA): TGTGCCAGCAGCTTAAGGGGGTCCTACAATGAGCAGTTCTTC. This sequence encodes CASSLRGSYNEQFF.

This clonotype was seen a handful of times. The chain joins TRBV5-1 to TRBJ2-3, with TRBD2 identical over 8 bases. Germline lookup yields CDR1 SGHRS and CDR2 YFSETQ. The CDR3 sequence is 14 residues long. The V segment lost 4 bases and the J segment 4 bases; nucleotides outside the gene matches: 5. The CDR3 coding sequence is TGCGCCAGCAGCGCAGCGGGGGCCCCAGATACGCAGTATTTT. It is translated as CASSAAGAPDTQYF.

This clonotype was found many times. CDR3 loop: CATSDATGASTDTQYF. The CDR3 DNA reads TGTGCCACCAGTGACGCGACAGGGGCTAGCACAGATACGCAGTATTTT. V usage is TRBV24-1 and J usage is TRBJ2-3; 8 nucleotides line up with TRBD1. Germline loops: CDR1 KGHDR, CDR2 SFDVKD. The CDR3 consists of 16 residues. Trimming took 4 bases from V and 0 from J; bases not matched to a gene: 5.

This clonotype has only a few counts. The rearrangement joins TRBV7-2 to TRBJ1-6; D gene uncertain. V dropped 0 bases and J dropped 3 bases, with 6 bases sitting between them. This CDR3 spans 15 amino acids. CDR1 is SGHTA, CDR2 FQGNSA, per germline. CDR3 in amino acids: CASSLASHYNSPLHF. The CDR3 DNA reads TGTGCCAGCAGCTTAGCGAGCCACTATAATTCACCCCTCCACTTT.

This clonotype was seen many times. The chain recombines TRBV12-3 or TRBV12-4 with TRBJ1-5; D remains unclear. The CDR3 has 15 amino acids. The V gene lost 1 base and the J gene lost 3 bases, with 10 bases spanning the gap. The CDR3 is CASSLGGSVNQPQHF. The CDR3 region has the DNA TGTGCCAGCAGTTTAGGGGGTTCGGTCAATCAGCCCCAGCATTTT.

Comment on this clonotype: A junction boundary mismatches the germline segment, possibly from a read error. The chain couples TRBV20-1 to TRBJ2-2; maybe TRBD2 (7 bases). The CDR3 has 16 amino acids. Germline V gene data show CDR1 as DFQATT and CDR2 as SNEGSKA (reference sequence). The CDR3 DNA reads TGCAGTGCCAGAGCCGAGGGGGGGGTTAACACCGGGGAGCTGTTTTTT. This translates into CSARAEGGVNTGELFF.

CDR3 in DNA: TGTGCCAGCAGTGGGTCGACAGGGGAGAGCTACACCTTC. Its protein is CASSGSTGESYTF. The gene calls are TRBV6-4 and TRBJ1-2, with 8 nucleotides matching TRBD1. The trim removed 4 bases at V and 9 bases at J, leaving 7 bases unmatched. This CDR3 comprises 13 residues. Per germline, CDR1 MRHNA and CDR2 SNTAGT.

This clonotype was seen repeatedly, ten times or more. CDR3 region: CASRLYWAGGLEQFF. CDR3 nucleotides: TGTGCCAGCAGGCTTTATTGGGCAGGGGGCCTTGAGCAGTTCTTC. The rearrangement uses TRBV6-9 and TRBJ2-1; 8 bases fit TRBD1. The CDR3 sequence is 15 residues long. Germline CDR1 and CDR2: MNHGY and SVAAGI. The J segment lost 9 bases and the V segment lost 6 bases, leaving 13 bases of the junction unmatched.